One and the same sample provided the 18 T cell receptor beta chains below, sequenced in a study of regulatory T cells in long-lasting Graves disease. Combining iRepertoire HTBI primers with Arm-PCR of CDR3 regions, the authors built TCR beta libraries. TCRdb redid the calling of the multiplex PCR reads with MiXCR, one entry per CDR3 protein. The sample contains 500,000 to 700,000 distinct CDR3 sequences, around 30% of which appear only once. Time point denoted: persistent/refractory GD, antithyroid drugs over 5 years with positive TRAb. RNA isolated from PBMCs was used to make the TCR library. Sequencing used peripheral blood mononuclear cells (PBMCs), obtained when the disease was refractory, from a patient treated with antithyroid drugs. These receptors came from a female donor with Graves disease.

The chain combines TRBV28 with TRBJ2-7, with D maybe TRBD1 (6 bases). V was trimmed by 4 bases and J by 2 bases, leaving 15 bases between them. Germline V gene sequence: CDR1 MDHEN, CDR2 SYDVKM. The CDR3 covers 15 residues. This CDR3 reads CASSSGVAQTYEQYF. CDR3 nucleotide sequence: TGTGCCAGCAGTTCAGGGGTAGCGCAAACCTACGAGCAGTACTTC. The whole variable domain, remainder taken from reference TRBV28 and TRBJ2-7, is DVKVTQSSRYLVKRTGEKVFLECVQDMDHENMFWYRQDPGLGLRLIYFSYDVKMKEKGDIPEGYSVSREKKERFSLILESASTNQTSMYLCASSSGVAQTYEQYFGPGTRLTVT.

There are many counts of this clonotype. The rearrangement links TRBV6-1 to TRBJ2-5; no reliable D call. The CDR3 loop spans 13 amino acids. Per the germline V gene, CDR1 is MNHNS and CDR2 is SASEGT. Trimming cost V 10 bases and J 3 bases, with 15 bases left between them. The CDR3 DNA is TGTGCCATACGCCCGGGCGCGGAAGAGACCCAGTACTTC. It encodes CAIRPGAEETQYF.

This clonotype was observed a few times. The CDR3 region has the DNA TGCGCCAGCAGTGAGCAGCCAGGGGGGCGGGAAAAACTGTTTTTT. This encodes CASSEQPGGREKLFF. The chain uses TRBV10-2 and TRBJ1-4; 7 nucleotides line up with TRBD1. The trim removed 2 bases at V and 8 bases at J, leaving 8 bases unmatched. The V gene's germline CDR1 is WSHSY and CDR2 SAAADI. CDR3 size: 15 residues.

In its sample, this clonotype was seen a few times. The V call is TRBV3-1, the J call TRBJ2-7, with TRBD2 as a possible D gene (6 bases). The V gene lost 3 bases and the J gene lost 2 bases, with 14 bases spanning the gap. In germline, CDR1 is LGHDT, CDR2 YNNKEL (reference sequence). This CDR3 contains 15 residues. Here the CDR3 reads CASSHRGTNAYEQYF. CDR3 coding DNA: TGTGCCAGCAGCCACCGGGGGACCAACGCCTACGAGCAGTACTTC.

This clonotype was recorded many times. The CDR3 sequence is CASSPLTGTGNEDGYTF. CDR3 nucleotide sequence: TGTGCCAGCAGTCCACTAACCGGGACAGGGAACGAAGATGGCTACACCTTC. The chain recombines TRBV27 with TRBJ1-2, with 9 positions matching TRBD1. Germline V gene data show CDR1 as MNHEY and CDR2 as SMNVEV (reference sequence). The length of the CDR3 is 17 residues. Trimming took 5 bases from V and 6 from J; bases not matched to a gene: 16.

A few counts support this clonotype. The genes are TRBV5-1 and TRBJ1-2, with TRBD1 matching 7 bases. The germline V gene has CDR1 SGHRS and CDR2 YFSETQ. The CDR3 consists of 13 residues. Trimming at V came to 6 bases and at J to 6 bases, leaving 8 bases not matched to a gene. The CDR3 coding sequence is TGCGCCAGCACCAAAAACAGGGGTAATGGCTACACCTTC. Translating it yields CASTKNRGNGYTF.

This clonotype has ten or more counts. The chain is built from TRBV28 and TRBJ1-2, with D possibly TRBD1 on 5 matching bases. V lost 2 bases and J 4 bases, leaving 11 bases between the germline ends. This CDR3 is built from 14 residues. Germline V CDR1 and CDR2: MDHEN, SYDVKM. The CDR3 region is CASSLEGDSYGYTF. CDR3 bases: TGTGCCAGCAGTTTAGAGGGAGACAGCTATGGCTACACCTTC.

The table lists this clonotype with a few counts. The chain couples TRBV6-1 to TRBJ1-5; D is uncertain. CDR3 length: 16 amino acids. Looked up from germline, CDR1 is MNHNS and CDR2 is SASEGT. V was cut by 6 bases and J by 3 bases, with 18 bases left in between. DNA of the CDR3: TGTGCCAGCAGCTCCTGGAGGCTAGTTTCCAATCAGCCCCAGCATTTT. It codes for CASSSWRLVSNQPQHF.

The chain employs TRBV7-9 and TRBJ2-7, with 11 nucleotides matching TRBD2. J gave up 7 bases and V 6 bases, and 11 bases lay outside the gene matches. Germline V gene sequence: CDR1 SEHNR, CDR2 FQNEAQ (reference sequence). This CDR3 has 15 residues. CDR3 in amino acids: CASRADLAGGGEQYF. DNA of the CDR3: TGTGCCAGCAGGGCCGACCTAGCGGGAGGAGGTGAGCAGTACTTC.

The chain recombines TRBV6-1 with TRBJ1-1; D call uncertain. The CDR3 consists of 11 residues. The germline CDR1 and CDR2 sequences are MNHNS and SASEGT. V was cut by 2 bases and J by 11 bases, with 9 bases left in between. The CDR3 loop reads CASSERISAFF. As DNA, the CDR3 is TGTGCCAGCAGTGAAAGGATCTCGGCTTTCTTT.

This rearrangement joins TRBV7-3 to TRBJ2-5; TRBD1 matches at 9 bases. There are 16 residues in the CDR3. V shed 1 base, J shed 0 bases, and the junction held 3 bases outside the gene matches. Germline CDR1 SGHTA, CDR2 FQGTGA. Here the CDR3 DNA reads TGTGCCAGCAGCTTAAGGGGACAGGGATACCAAGAGACCCAGTACTTC. This gives the protein CASSLRGQGYQETQYF.

The table lists this clonotype with a few counts. The chain recombines TRBV7-3 with TRBJ1-2; tentative D call: TRBD1 (5 bases). Germline V gene sequence: CDR1 SGHTA, CDR2 FQGTGA. The CDR3 contains 14 residues. Trimming removed 1 base at V and 8 bases at J, with 14 bases between. CDR3 DNA sequence: TGTGCCAGCAGCTTAATGGGGGGTAGCGGGGGCTACACCTTC. Residues: CASSLMGGSGGYTF.

This clonotype was recorded at least ten times. The chain recombines TRBV28 with TRBJ1-2; TRBD1 matches at 8 bases. The germline CDR1 and CDR2 sequences are MDHEN and SYDVKM. V lost 5 bases to trimming and J lost 8 bases; unmatched junction nucleotides: 10. This CDR3 comprises 14 residues. The CDR3 spells CASSGQTGGGGYTF. The CDR3 DNA reads as TGTGCCAGCAGTGGGCAAACAGGGGGTGGAGGCTACACCTTC.

Many counts were recorded for this clonotype. The rearrangement uses TRBV12-3 or TRBV12-4 and TRBJ1-2, with TRBD1 matching 9 bases. V gave up 9 bases and J gave up 5 bases; unmatched junction bases: 10. The CDR3 is made up of 14 amino acids. The CDR3 bases are TGTGCCAGTACTACCGGGACAGGGTCTTATGGCTACACCTTC. Protein: CASTTGTGSYGYTF.

V gene TRBV7-2 combines with J gene TRBJ2-1, with D unresolved. V shed 7 bases and J shed 7 bases, with 17 bases lying between them. CDR3 size: 14 residues. Germline V lookup: CDR1 SGHTA, CDR2 FQGNSA. CDR3 DNA sequence: TGTGCCAGCACCTTGAGACGCCTAGGTAATGAGCAGTTCTTC. Its protein is CASTLRRLGNEQFF.

As concerns this clonotype: Given a much more abundant clone one base away, this may be a read error. The chain couples TRBV12-3 or TRBV12-4 to TRBJ1-5, with TRBD1 identical over 7 bases. The CDR3 is 17 amino acids. Losses at the gene ends were 5 bases for V and 0 bases for J; bases not matched to a gene: 10. CDR3 in amino acids: CASSESRQGGSNQPQHF. CDR3 nucleotides: TGTGCCAGCAGTGAGTCGAGACAGGGAGGTAGCAATCAGCCCCAGCATTTT.

This chain uses TRBV30 with TRBJ1-2; D may be TRBD1 (5 bases). V gave up 4 bases and J gave up 4 bases, with 22 bases separating them. Germline V gene data show CDR1 as GTSNPN and CDR2 as SVGIG (reference sequence). This CDR3 spans 16 amino acids. CDR3 amino acids: CAWKRPGGGFSYGYTF. Here the CDR3 DNA reads TGTGCCTGGAAGAGGCCGGGGGGGGGGTTTAGCTATGGCTACACCTTC.

The V and J genes are TRBV15 and TRBJ1-3; unclear D gene. Germline V gene lookup returns CDR1 LNHNV and CDR2 YYDKDF (reference sequence). The V end lost 0 bases, the J end lost 1 base, and 7 bases lay between the germline ends. This CDR3 has 15 residues. The CDR3, as DNA: TGTGCCACCAGCAGAGATGGGAGATCTGGAAACACCATATATTTT. Its translation: CATSRDGRSGNTIYF.